The rows below give T cell receptor beta chains drawn from one sample of a study of CD8 T cells in ankylosing spondylitis. In TCRdb, the 5' RACE reads were re-called with MiXCR into one record per CDR3 protein. The sample includes around 440,000 distinct CDR3 sequences, 15% to 20% of them seen just once. Sequenced material: blood, either unsorted or a sorted T cell fraction (not recorded which). These TCRs come from a male donor with ankylosing spondylitis. The CDR3 runs from the conserved cysteine through the conserved F or W. A D gene is named only where the DNA matches it firmly. The listing skips clone size in some rows; elsewhere it reads once, few, many or a size class.

TGTGCCAGCAGAGAGTCGGGACGGCCTTCTGGAAACACCATATATTTT CASRESGRPSGNTIYF TRBV6-1 NA TRBJ1-3 few
TGTGCCAGTAGTATAGATGGGGGTGCGCAGCCCCAGCATTTT CASSIDGGAQPQHF TRBV19 NA TRBJ1-5 NA
TGTGCCTGGAGTGCCGGGGTGCTGTTTTTT CAWSAGVLFF TRBV30 NA TRBJ2-2 NA
TGCGCCAGCACGACCGAGGGGGCGAACACTGAAGCTTTCTTT CASTTEGANTEAFF TRBV5-1 TRBD1 TRBJ1-1 NA
TGTGCCAGCAGTCCCTCCGGAGTTTACAATGAGCAGTTCTTC CASSPSGVYNEQFF TRBV12-3/TRBV12-4 NA TRBJ2-1 many
TGTGCCAGCAGCTTAAGGCAGTCACAGCTCCTTTACAATGAGCAGTTCTTC CASSLRQSQLLYNEQFF TRBV7-6 NA TRBJ2-1 few
TGTGCCAGCAGCTCATCCACCTGGGACATTTCACCCTACGAGCAGTACTTC CASSSSTWDISPYEQYF TRBV7-9 NA TRBJ2-7 NA
TGTGCCATCAGTGAACCGAGTGACCTCGGGGGCTACACCTTC CAISEPSDLGGYTF TRBV10-3 NA TRBJ1-2 NA
TGCGCCAGCAGCCAACACCGAAATCAGGGTCGAGGGGAAAAACTGTTTTTT CASSQHRNQGRGEKLFF TRBV4-3 NA TRBJ1-4 few
TGCAGTGCTAGAGATCCCCGGGGAGGGGAGGGTGGCTACACCTTC CSARDPRGGEGGYTF TRBV20-1 NA TRBJ1-2 NA
TGCAGCGTCGGACGGGGGGTCCACGAGCAGTACTTC CSVGRGVHEQYF TRBV29-1 TRBD2 TRBJ2-7 NA
TGTGCCAGCAGGGGGGTGGGTAGTACTAGCGGGGAGTCTCGAGAGACCCAGTACTTC CASRGVGSTSGESRETQYF TRBV12-3/TRBV12-4 TRBD2 TRBJ2-5 many
TGTGCCAGCAGTTACTCGGATCGGGGCGGCTACACCTTC CASSYSDRGGYTF TRBV6-5 NA TRBJ1-2 NA
TGCGCCAGCAGCTTGAGCAAGCCGAACACTGAAGCTTTCTTT CASSLSKPNTEAFF TRBV5-1 NA TRBJ1-1 few
TGTGCCAGCAGCTTGAATATTCGTGGGAGCTCCTACGAGCAGTACTTC CASSLNIRGSSYEQYF TRBV5-6 NA TRBJ2-7 NA
TGTGCCAGCAGTTACCCCCCTGAGCGGCTTTCCTACAATGAGCAGTTCTTC CASSYPPERLSYNEQFF TRBV6-2/TRBV6-3 NA TRBJ2-1 NA
TGTGCCAGCAGCCTTGGGACAGGGGACAGCTATGGCTACACCTTC CASSLGTGDSYGYTF TRBV7-9 TRBD1 TRBJ1-2 few
TGCAGCGTGAGGGGGGGGCGTCCCGGCCAAGAGACCCAGTACTTC CSVRGGRPGQETQYF TRBV29-1 NA TRBJ2-5 NA
TGTGCCAGCAGCTCACATTGGGACGATGAAGCTTTCTTT CASSSHWDDEAFF TRBV11-2 NA TRBJ1-1 NA
TGCGCCAGCAGCTTTCGGACTAGCTCCTCCACAGATACGCAGTATTTT CASSFRTSSSTDTQYF TRBV5-1 TRBD2 TRBJ2-3 NA
TGTGCCACCAGTGATTCCCGGGACGGGAACACTGAAGCTTTCTTT CATSDSRDGNTEAFF TRBV24-1 NA TRBJ1-1 NA
TGTGCCAGCAGCCCCCGACTAGCGGGTCTCAATGAGCAGTTCTTC CASSPRLAGLNEQFF TRBV3-1 TRBD2 TRBJ2-1 NA
TGTGCCAGTAGTATAGGAATAGCGGGGACCGGGGAGCTGTTTTTT CASSIGIAGTGELFF TRBV19 TRBD2 TRBJ2-2 few
TGCGCCAGCAGCCAAGGAGAACTGTACCAAGAGACCCAGTACTTC CASSQGELYQETQYF TRBV4-1 NA TRBJ2-5 few
TGCGCCAGCATTCCGGGCACAACGAACACTGAAGCTTTCTTT CASIPGTTNTEAFF TRBV5-1 NA TRBJ1-1 many
TGCAGTGCTCCCGGGACAGGGGGCGGCGAGCAGTACTTC CSAPGTGGGEQYF TRBV20-1 TRBD1 TRBJ2-7 NA
TGTGCCAGCAGTGCCAACTTAGGGGGAGATCAGCCCCAGCATTTT CASSANLGGDQPQHF TRBV2 NA TRBJ1-5 few
TGTGCCAGCACTTCGACAGATTCTAGCAATCAGCCCCAGCATTTT CASTSTDSSNQPQHF TRBV6-5 NA TRBJ1-5 NA
TGTGCCAGCAGTTATGGCGGACTGACGCAGAATACGCAGTATTTT CASSYGGLTQNTQYF TRBV6-5 NA TRBJ2-3 NA
TGTGCCAGTAGTATGTCCTCAGCGGGGCTTGAGCAGTTCTTC CASSMSSAGLEQFF TRBV19 TRBD2 TRBJ2-1 few
TGTGCCAGCAGCCCCGACAATTACAATGAGCAGTTCTTC CASSPDNYNEQFF TRBV2 NA TRBJ2-1 few
TGTGCCAGCAGGGGACTAGCGGGAGGGAACTACAATGAGCAGTTCTTC CASRGLAGGNYNEQFF TRBV6-2/TRBV6-3 TRBD2 TRBJ2-1 NA
TGTGCCAGCATCCTTGGGACAGGGGAAGATGGCTACACCTTC CASILGTGEDGYTF TRBV12-3/TRBV12-4 TRBD1 TRBJ1-2 few
TGTGCCACCCGAGGGTCTGGGGGGATAAGCTATGGCTACACCTTC CATRGSGGISYGYTF TRBV12-3/TRBV12-4 NA TRBJ1-2 few